This is a list of T cell receptor beta chains from one sample in a study of PD-1 blockade in classical Hodgkin lymphoma. The protocol was immunoSEQ multiplex PCR, while the TCRdb copy is restricted to in-frame clones and leaves out a portion. This table holds roughly 150,000 clones, around 73% found once. The starting material was peripheral blood mononuclear cells (PBMCs), obtained before the second cycle of nivolumab. These receptors were obtained from a human donor with classical Hodgkin lymphoma. Each CDR3 is given without its conserved first and last residue. Each record gives: V gene, clone size, J gene, CDR3 protein. Clone size is given for some rows only: seen once, a few or many times, or a class if the clone is expanded.

TRBV29-1	NA	TRBJ2-1	SVGGRAIRNEQF
TRBV2	few	TRBJ1-6	ASSAYNSPLH
TRBV9	NA	TRBJ2-2	ASSPRWGAGELF
TRBV5-1	NA	TRBJ1-2	ASSLEGPHYGYT
TRBV21-1	NA	TRBJ1-1	ASIGERSTEAF
TRBV9	NA	TRBJ2-3	ASSVPGSIPGTQY
TRBV7-6	NA	TRBJ2-7	ASSLVREGPGNEQY
TRBV2	NA	TRBJ2-7	ASNEQGRPGNEQY
TRBV15	few	TRBJ2-3	ATSSRDGTDTQY
TRBV4-2	few	TRBJ2-2	ASSQDARELF
TRBV11-2	many	TRBJ2-2	ASSRLYTGQSTGELF
TRBV6-6	NA	TRBJ2-1	ASSPRGAGGASEQF
TRBV28	NA	TRBJ1-1	ASSFWDMNTEAF
TRBV28	NA	TRBJ2-6	AIRAGANVLT
TRBV16	NA	TRBJ1-3	ASSQLAWGSGNTIY
TRBV7-2	NA	TRBJ2-7	ASSLRDGGEQY
TRBV2	NA	TRBJ1-5	ASSDWLINQPQH
TRBV7-3	NA	TRBJ2-3	ASSLGPVTDTQY
TRBV18	NA	TRBJ2-7	ASSPLAGTYEQY
TRBV7-9	NA	TRBJ1-1	ASSLTATGGHTEAF